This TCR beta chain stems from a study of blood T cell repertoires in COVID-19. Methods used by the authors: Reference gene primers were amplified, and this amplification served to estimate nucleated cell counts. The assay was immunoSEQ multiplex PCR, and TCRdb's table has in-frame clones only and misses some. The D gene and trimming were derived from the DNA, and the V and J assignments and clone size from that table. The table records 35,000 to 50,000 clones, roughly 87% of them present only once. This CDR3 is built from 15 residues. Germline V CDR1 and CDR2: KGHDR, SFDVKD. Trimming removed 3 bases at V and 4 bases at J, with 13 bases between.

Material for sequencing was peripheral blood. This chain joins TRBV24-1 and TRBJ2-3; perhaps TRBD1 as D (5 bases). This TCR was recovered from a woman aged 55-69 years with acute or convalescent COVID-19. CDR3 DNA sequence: TGTGCCACCAGTGATCCGCGTGAAGGGGCAGATACGCAGTATTTT. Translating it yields CATSDPREGADTQYF.